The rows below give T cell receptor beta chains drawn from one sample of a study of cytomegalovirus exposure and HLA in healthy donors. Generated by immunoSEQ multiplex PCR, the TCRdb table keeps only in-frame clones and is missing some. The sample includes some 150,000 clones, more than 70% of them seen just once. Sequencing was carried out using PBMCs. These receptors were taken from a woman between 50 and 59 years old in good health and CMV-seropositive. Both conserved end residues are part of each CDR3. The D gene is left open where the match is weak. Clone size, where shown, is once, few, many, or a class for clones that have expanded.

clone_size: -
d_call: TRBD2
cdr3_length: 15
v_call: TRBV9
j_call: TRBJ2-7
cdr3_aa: CASSVAASGTYEQYF
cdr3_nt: TGTGCCAGCAGCGTCGCGGCTAGCGGGACCTACGAGCAGTACTTC

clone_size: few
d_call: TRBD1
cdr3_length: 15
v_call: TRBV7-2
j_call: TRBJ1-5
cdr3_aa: CASSLGQGSNQPQHF
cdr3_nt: TGTGCCAGCAGCTTAGGACAGGGGAGCAATCAGCCCCAGCATTTT

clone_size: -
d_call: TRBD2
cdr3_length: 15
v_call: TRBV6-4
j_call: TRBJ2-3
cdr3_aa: CASGDSGTSTDTQYF
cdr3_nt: TGTGCCAGCGGTGACAGCGGGACTAGCACAGATACGCAGTATTTT

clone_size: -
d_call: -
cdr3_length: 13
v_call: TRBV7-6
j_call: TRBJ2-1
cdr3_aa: CASVSRSSNEQFF
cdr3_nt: TGTGCCAGCGTCTCACGGAGCTCGAATGAGCAGTTCTTC

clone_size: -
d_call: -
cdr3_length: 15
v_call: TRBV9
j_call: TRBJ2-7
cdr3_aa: CASSVGAGNLHEQYF
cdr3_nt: TGTGCCAGCAGTGTAGGGGCAGGGAATTTGCACGAGCAGTACTTC

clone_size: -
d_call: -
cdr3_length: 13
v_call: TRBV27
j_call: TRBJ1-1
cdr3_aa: CASSLVGGTEAFF
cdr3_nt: TGTGCCAGCAGTTTAGTCGGTGGCACTGAAGCTTTCTTT

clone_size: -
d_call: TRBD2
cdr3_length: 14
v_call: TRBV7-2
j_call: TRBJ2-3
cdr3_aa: CASSPQRGLDTQYF
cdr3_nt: TGTGCCAGCAGCCCTCAGCGGGGGCTCGATACGCAGTATTTT

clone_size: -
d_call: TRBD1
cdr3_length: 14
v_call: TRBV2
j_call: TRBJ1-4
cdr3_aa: CAGGRRQGNEKLFF
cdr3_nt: TGTGCCGGGGGCCGGAGACAGGGGAATGAAAAACTGTTTTTT

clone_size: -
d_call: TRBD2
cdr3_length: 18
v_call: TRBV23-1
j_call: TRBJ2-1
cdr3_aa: CASSQSTGKAGGRNEQFF
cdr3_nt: TGCGCCAGCAGTCAATCTACGGGGAAAGCGGGAGGTCGCAATGAGCAGTTCTTC

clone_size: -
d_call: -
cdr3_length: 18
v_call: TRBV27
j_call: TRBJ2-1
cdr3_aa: CASTLARDVGSLYNEQFF
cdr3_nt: TGTGCCAGCACCCTCGCTCGGGATGTGGGCTCCTTGTACAATGAGCAGTTCTTC

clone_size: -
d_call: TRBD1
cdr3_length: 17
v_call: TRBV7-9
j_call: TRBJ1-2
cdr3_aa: CASSSWDRAQVLYGYTF
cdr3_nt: TGTGCCAGCAGCTCATGGGACAGGGCCCAAGTCCTCTATGGCTACACCTTC

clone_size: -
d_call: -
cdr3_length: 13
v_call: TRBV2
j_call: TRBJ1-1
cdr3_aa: CASLDRENTEAFF
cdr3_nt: TGTGCCAGCCTTGACAGAGAGAACACTGAAGCTTTCTTT

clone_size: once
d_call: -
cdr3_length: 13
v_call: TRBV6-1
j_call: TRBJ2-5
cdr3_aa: CASKQALMETQYF
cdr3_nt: TGTGCCAGCAAACAGGCGTTAATGGAGACCCAGTACTTC

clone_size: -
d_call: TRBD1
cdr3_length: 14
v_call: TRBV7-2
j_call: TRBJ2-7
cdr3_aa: CASSRWTGGREQYF
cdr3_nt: TGTGCCAGCAGCCGGTGGACAGGGGGCAGGGAGCAGTACTTC

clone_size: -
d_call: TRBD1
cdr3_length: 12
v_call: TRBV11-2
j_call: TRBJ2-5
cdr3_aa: CASTRGPGTQYF
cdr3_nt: TGTGCCAGCACCAGGGGGCCGGGGACCCAGTACTTC

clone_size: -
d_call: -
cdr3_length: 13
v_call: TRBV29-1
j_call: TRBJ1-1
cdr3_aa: CSVVYNLNTEAFF
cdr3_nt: TGCAGCGTTGTATACAATTTGAACACTGAAGCTTTCTTT

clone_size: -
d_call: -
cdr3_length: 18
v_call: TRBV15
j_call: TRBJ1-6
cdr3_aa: CATSKPRGGGSYNSPLHF
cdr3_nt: TGTGCCACCAGCAAACCAAGGGGGGGAGGCTCCTATAATTCGCCCCTCCACTTT

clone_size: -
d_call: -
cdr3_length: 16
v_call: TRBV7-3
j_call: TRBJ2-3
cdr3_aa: CASSLFGGGTTDTQYF
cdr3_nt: TGTGCCAGCAGCCTATTCGGCGGCGGGACCACAGATACGCAGTATTTT

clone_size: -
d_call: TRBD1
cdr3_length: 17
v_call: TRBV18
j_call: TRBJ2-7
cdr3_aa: CASSPGFAGQGSYEQYF
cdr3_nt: TGTGCCAGCTCACCAGGATTCGCGGGACAGGGGAGTTACGAGCAGTACTTC

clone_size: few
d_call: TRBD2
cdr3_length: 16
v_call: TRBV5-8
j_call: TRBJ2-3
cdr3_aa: CASSLAAGVSTDTQYF
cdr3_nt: TGTGCCAGCAGCTTGGCCGCGGGGGTGAGCACAGATACGCAGTATTTT

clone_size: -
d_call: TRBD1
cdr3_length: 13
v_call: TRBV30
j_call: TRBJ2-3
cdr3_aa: CAWLGQPGDTQYF
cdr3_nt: TGTGCCTGGTTGGGACAGCCGGGGGATACGCAGTATTTT

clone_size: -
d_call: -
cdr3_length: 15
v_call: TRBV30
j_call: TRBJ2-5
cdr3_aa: CAWSGAGALQETQYF
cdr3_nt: TGTGCCTGGAGTGGGGCGGGGGCCCTGCAAGAGACCCAGTACTTC

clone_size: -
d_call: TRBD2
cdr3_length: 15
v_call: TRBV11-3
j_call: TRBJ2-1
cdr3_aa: CASSPGTSGNNEQFF
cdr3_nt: TGTGCCAGCAGCCCAGGGACTAGCGGTAACAATGAGCAGTTCTTC

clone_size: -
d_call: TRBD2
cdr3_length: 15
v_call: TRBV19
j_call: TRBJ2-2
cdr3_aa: CASRGLAGNTGELFF
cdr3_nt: TGTGCCAGTAGGGGACTAGCGGGGAACACCGGGGAGCTGTTTTTT

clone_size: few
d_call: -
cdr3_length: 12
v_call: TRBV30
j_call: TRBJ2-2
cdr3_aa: CAWNRLSGELFF
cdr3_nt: TGTGCCTGGAACAGGTTATCCGGGGAGCTGTTTTTT

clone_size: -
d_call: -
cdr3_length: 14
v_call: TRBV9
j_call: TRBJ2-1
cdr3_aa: CASSVEAGFNEQFF
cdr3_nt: TGTGCCAGCAGCGTAGAGGCGGGGTTCAATGAGCAGTTCTTC

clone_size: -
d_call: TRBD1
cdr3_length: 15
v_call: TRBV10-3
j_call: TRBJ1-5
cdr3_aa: CAISAWTGGNQPQHF
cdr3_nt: TGTGCCATCAGCGCCTGGACAGGGGGCAATCAGCCCCAGCATTTT

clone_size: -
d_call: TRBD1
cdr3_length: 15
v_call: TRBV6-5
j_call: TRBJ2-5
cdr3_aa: CASSYADRAGETQYF
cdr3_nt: TGTGCCAGCAGTTACGCCGACAGGGCGGGAGAGACCCAGTACTTC

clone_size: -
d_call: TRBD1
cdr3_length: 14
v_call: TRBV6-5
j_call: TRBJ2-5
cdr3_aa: CASSPPGTGETQYF
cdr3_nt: TGTGCCAGCTCCCCCCCCGGGACAGGGGAGACCCAGTACTTC

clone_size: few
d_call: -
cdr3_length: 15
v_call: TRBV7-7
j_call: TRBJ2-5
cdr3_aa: CASSLGRTGQETQYF
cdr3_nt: TGTGCTAGCAGCTTAGGGAGGACAGGACAAGAGACCCAGTACTTC

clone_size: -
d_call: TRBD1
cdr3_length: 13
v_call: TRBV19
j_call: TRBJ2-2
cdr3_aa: CANRDRPTGELFF
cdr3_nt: TGTGCCAACCGGGACAGACCCACCGGGGAGCTGTTTTTT

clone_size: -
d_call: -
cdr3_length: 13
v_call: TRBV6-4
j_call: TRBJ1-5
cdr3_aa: CASSYSNGQPQHF
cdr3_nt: TGTGCCAGCAGTTACTCGAACGGGCAGCCCCAGCATTTT

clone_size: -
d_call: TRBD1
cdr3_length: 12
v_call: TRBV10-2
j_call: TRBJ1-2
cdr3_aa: CASSEGTGGPTF
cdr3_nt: TGCGCCAGCAGTGAAGGGACAGGGGGTCCCACCTTC

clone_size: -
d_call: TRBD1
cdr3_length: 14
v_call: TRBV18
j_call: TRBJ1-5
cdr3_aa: CASSPSGGYQPQHF
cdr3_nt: TGTGCCAGCTCACCGTCAGGGGGTTATCAGCCCCAGCATTTT

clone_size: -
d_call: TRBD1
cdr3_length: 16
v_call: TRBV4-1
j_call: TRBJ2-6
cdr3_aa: CASRATGGAGANVLTF
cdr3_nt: TGCGCCAGCAGAGCCACAGGGGGCGCAGGGGCCAACGTCCTGACTTTC

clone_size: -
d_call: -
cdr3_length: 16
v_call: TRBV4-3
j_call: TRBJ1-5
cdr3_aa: CASSQDLRGGNQPQHF
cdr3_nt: TGCGCCAGCAGCCAAGATCTAAGGGGTGGCAATCAGCCCCAGCATTTT

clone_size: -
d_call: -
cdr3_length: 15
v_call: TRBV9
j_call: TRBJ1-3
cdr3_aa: CASSVGEGSGNTIYF
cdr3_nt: TGTGCCAGCAGCGTAGGGGAGGGCTCTGGAAACACCATATATTTT

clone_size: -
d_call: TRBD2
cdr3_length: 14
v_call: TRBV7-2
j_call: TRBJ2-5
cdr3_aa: CASSLTSGRETQYF
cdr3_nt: TGTGCCAGCAGCCTGACTAGCGGTAGAGAGACCCAGTACTTC

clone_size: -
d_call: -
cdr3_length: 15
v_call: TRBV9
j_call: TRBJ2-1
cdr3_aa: CASSGAGSSYNEQFF
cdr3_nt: TGTGCCAGCAGCGGAGCGGGTTCCTCCTACAATGAGCAGTTCTTC

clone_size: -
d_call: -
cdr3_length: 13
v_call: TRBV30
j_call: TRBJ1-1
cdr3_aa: CAWSVSGFTEAFF
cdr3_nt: TGTGCCTGGAGTGTATCGGGGTTCACTGAAGCTTTCTTT

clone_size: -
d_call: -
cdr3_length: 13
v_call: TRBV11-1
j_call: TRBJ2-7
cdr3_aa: CASSFTDGYEQYF
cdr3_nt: TGTGCCAGCAGCTTCACAGACGGATACGAGCAGTACTTC

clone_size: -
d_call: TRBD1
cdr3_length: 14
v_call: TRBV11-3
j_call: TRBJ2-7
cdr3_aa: CASSPGTGVGEQYF
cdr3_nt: TGTGCCAGCAGCCCCGGGACAGGGGTCGGCGAGCAGTACTTC

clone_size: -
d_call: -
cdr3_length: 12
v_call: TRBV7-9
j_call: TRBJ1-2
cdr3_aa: CSSSLVQGGYTF
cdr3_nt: TGTTCCAGCAGCTTAGTGCAGGGTGGCTACACCTTC